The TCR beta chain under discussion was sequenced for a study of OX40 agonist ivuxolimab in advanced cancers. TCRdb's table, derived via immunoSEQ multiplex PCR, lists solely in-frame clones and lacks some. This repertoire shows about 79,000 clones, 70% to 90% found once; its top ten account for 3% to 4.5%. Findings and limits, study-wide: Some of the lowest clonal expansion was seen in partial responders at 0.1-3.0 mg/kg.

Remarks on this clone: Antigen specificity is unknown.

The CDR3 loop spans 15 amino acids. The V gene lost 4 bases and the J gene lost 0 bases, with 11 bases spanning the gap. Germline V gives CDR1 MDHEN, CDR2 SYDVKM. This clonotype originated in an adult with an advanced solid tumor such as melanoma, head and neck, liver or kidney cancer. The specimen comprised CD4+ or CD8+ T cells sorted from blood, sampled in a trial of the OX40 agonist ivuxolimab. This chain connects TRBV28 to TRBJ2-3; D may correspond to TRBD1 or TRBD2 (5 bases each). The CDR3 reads CASSYGAMSTDTQYF. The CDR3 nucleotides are TGTGCCAGCAGTTACGGGGCCATGAGCACAGATACGCAGTATTTT.